Described below is a single TCR beta chain sequence and its context. Its specificity is not known. An end of the junction does not agree with germline; a read error may underlie this. This sample stems from a study of T-cell memory formation after mild COVID-19. Turning to the study itself: TCR clusters largely stayed donor specific.

Overall study results and limits: Within pre-infection memory, some responding clones were found, suggesting cross-reactive memory joined. Day 15 to 85 contracting clones showed balanced CD4/CD8; later expanders leaned CD4+.

CDR3 length: 17 residues. Germline lookup yields CDR1 MNHEY and CDR2 SVGAGI. TCRdb processed the 5' RACE reads anew with MiXCR; each CDR3 protein has one entry. The sample holds about 210,000 distinct CDR3 sequences, roughly 10% seen once. The chain joins TRBV6-5 to TRBJ1-6; D remains unclear. The sequenced material came from PBMCs or a T cell subset sorted from them (not recorded which). This TCR came from a man in his late teens or twenties who had mild COVID-19 (a few samples of this study predate the infection). Cell type and time point are not known. The CDR3 bases are TGTGCCAGCAGCTACTCATCAGTTAGCTCCTATAATTCACCCCTCCACTTT. It codes for CASSYSSVSSYNSPLHF.